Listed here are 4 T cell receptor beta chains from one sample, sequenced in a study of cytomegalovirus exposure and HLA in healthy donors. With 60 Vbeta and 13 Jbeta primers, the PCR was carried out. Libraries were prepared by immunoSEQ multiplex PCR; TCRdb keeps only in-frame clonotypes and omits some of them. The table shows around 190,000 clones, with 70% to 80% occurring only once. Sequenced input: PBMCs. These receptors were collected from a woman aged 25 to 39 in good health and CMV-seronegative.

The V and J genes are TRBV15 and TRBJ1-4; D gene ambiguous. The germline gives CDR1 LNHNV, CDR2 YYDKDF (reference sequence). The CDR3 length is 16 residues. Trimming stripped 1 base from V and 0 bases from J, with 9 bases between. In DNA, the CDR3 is TGTGCCACCAGCAGAGGTCCTGTTGCAACTAATGAAAAACTGTTTTTT. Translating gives CATSRGPVATNEKLFF.

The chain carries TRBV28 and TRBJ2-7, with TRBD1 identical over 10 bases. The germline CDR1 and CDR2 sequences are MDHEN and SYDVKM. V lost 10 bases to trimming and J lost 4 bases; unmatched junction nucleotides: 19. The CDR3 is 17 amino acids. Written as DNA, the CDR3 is TGTGCCATATCCGGGACAGGGGAGACCCCATTGAAGTACGAGCAGTACTTC. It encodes CAISGTGETPLKYEQYF.

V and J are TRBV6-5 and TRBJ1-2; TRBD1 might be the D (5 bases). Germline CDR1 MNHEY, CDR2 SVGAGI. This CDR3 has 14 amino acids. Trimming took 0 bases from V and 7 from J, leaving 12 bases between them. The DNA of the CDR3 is TGTGCCAGCAGTTACTCGGGGGGACGTTTTGGCTACACCTTC. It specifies CASSYSGGRFGYTF.

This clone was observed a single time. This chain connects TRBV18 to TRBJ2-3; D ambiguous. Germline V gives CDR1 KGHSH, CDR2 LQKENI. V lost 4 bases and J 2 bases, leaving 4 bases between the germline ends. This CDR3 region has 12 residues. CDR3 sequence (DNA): TGTGCCAGCTCACTCTTCACAGATACGCAGTATTTT. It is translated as CASSLFTDTQYF.